These 32 T cell receptor beta chains share one sample of origin, sequenced in a study of shared clonotypes between healthy human individuals. Only CD45RO-negative cells positively selected for CCR7 counted as naive CD8 cells, so terminally differentiated effector memory CD45RA+ cells were excluded. Assay: immunoSEQ multiplex PCR; the TCRdb copy retains only in-frame clones and omits some. The repertoire consists of roughly 2.1 million clones, with 85% to 95% occurring once and the leading ten covering more than 1.5%. Sequencing input: naive CD8+ T cells from PBMCs. The receptors stem from a man between 18 and 29 years old in good health. Some clones in this sample may be carry-over from other donors' samples.

This clone was picked up one time. This specimen includes other DNA sequences encoding the same CDR3. The rearrangement uses TRBV9 and TRBJ1-2, with TRBD1 matching over 10 bases. The J segment lost 7 bases and the V segment lost 5 bases, leaving 5 bases of the junction unmatched. CDR3 length equals 13 residues. Looked up from germline, CDR1 is SGDLS and CDR2 is YYNGEE. CDR3 sequence reads: CASSGGQGGGYTF. CDR3 DNA: TGTGCCAGCAGTGGAGGACAGGGGGGTGGCTACACCTTC. Variable domain in full (rest from reference TRBV9 and TRBJ1-2): DSGVTQTPKHLITATGQRVTLRCSPRSGDLSVYWYQQSLDQGLQFLIQYYNGEERAKGNILERFSAQQFPDLHSELNLSSLELGDSALYFCASSGGQGGGYTFGSGTRLTVV.

This sequence joins TRBV27 and TRBJ1-1; 8 bases are a match to TRBD1. V lost 8 bases and J lost 2; bases outside the gene matches: 10. The CDR3 has 15 amino acids. Germline V gene lookup returns CDR1 MNHEY and CDR2 SMNVEV (reference sequence). The CDR3 DNA is TGTGCCAGCGGACAGGGATCTTTTCGTAACACTGAAGCTTTCTTT. Its protein is CASGQGSFRNTEAFF.

This chain connects TRBV7-9 to TRBJ2-2; D not resolved. This CDR3 is built from 11 residues. Trimming took off 3 bases at V and 9 bases at J, with 5 bases between the two ends. Per germline, CDR1 SEHNR and CDR2 FQNEAQ (reference sequence). The CDR3 protein is CASSFSRELFF. DNA for the CDR3: TGTGCCAGCAGCTTCAGCCGGGAGCTGTTTTTT.

This clone appeared once. This chain uses TRBV11-1 with TRBJ1-1; TRBD1 might be the D (6 bases). V was trimmed by 2 bases and J by 0 bases, leaving 7 bases between them. The CDR3 covers 14 residues. In germline, CDR1 is SGHAT, CDR2 FQDESV (reference sequence). Written as DNA, the CDR3 is TGTGCCAGCAGCTTACAGGGGATGAACACTGAAGCTTTCTTT. This sequence encodes CASSLQGMNTEAFF.

The chain couples TRBV15 to TRBJ1-4; the D is unclear. The germline V gene has CDR1 LNHNV and CDR2 YYDKDF (reference sequence). Deletions cut 5 bases from V and 7 bases from J, with 11 bases between. The CDR3 is 13 amino acids. Here the CDR3 reads CATSPRGGEKLFF. The CDR3 nucleotides are TGTGCCACCAGCCCCCGCGGCGGTGAAAAACTGTTTTTT.

V is TRBV7-4 and J is TRBJ2-7; no clear D gene. Trimming stripped 10 bases from V and 5 bases from J, with 6 bases between. CDR1 is SGHVT and CDR2 is SQSDAQ in the germline V gene. This CDR3 is 9 amino acids long. The CDR3 DNA is TGTGCCACCCTCCACGAGCAGTACTTC. As protein: CATLHEQYF.

This chain connects TRBV2 to TRBJ2-7; a possible D gene is TRBD1 (6 bases). Between the trimmed V and J ends, which lost 3 bases and 6 bases, there was a span of 21 bases. CDR1 SNHLY and CDR2 FYNNEI come from the germline V gene. There are 16 residues in the CDR3. The CDR3, as DNA: TGTGCCAGCAGTGACCTGGCAGGGGCACATTATACCGAGCAGTACTTC. Amino acids: CASSDLAGAHYTEQYF.

This chain joins TRBV5-1 and TRBJ1-1; D might be TRBD1 (6 bases). In germline, CDR1 is SGHRS, CDR2 YFSETQ. Trimming shortened V by 8 bases and J by 3 bases, and 23 bases separated the two germline ends. The CDR3 sequence is 16 residues long. DNA of the CDR3: TGCGCCAGTAAACAGGGTTTCAGGGGTTCGGACACTGAAGCTTTCTTT. Residues: CASKQGFRGSDTEAFF.

The chain has TRBV4-1 and TRBJ2-7, with 9 bases that match TRBD2. The CDR3 spans 14 residues. Germline-derived CDR1 and CDR2 are MGHRA and YSYEKL. Germline trimming cut 4 bases from V and 1 base from J; bases unmatched to any gene: 2. The CDR3 nucleotides read TGCGCCAGCAGCCTAGCGGGAGATTCCTACGAGCAGTACTTC. It is translated as CASSLAGDSYEQYF.

The J gene is TRBJ1-5, the V gene TRBV30, with D uncertain. Trimming shortened V by 0 bases and J by 3 bases, and 9 bases separated the two germline ends. CDR1 and CDR2 (germline): GTSNPN, SVGIG (reference sequence). This CDR3 has 14 residues. The CDR3 region is CAWSVGGNNQPQHF. CDR3 DNA sequence: TGTGCCTGGAGTGTAGGAGGGAACAATCAGCCCCAGCATTTT.

The V and J genes are TRBV6-5 and TRBJ1-4, with D uncertain. CDR1 is MNHEY, CDR2 SVGAGI, per germline. The CDR3 is 14 amino acids. V dropped 5 bases and J dropped 5 bases, with 12 bases sitting between them. The CDR3: CASSHPSLNEKLFF. CDR3 bases: TGTGCCAGCAGTCATCCCAGTTTAAATGAAAAACTGTTTTTT.

The chain carries TRBV7-9 and TRBJ1-2; 7 bases are shared with TRBD1. This CDR3 has 15 residues. The trim removed 5 bases at V and 3 bases at J, leaving 9 bases unmatched. CDR1 and CDR2 from the germline V gene are SEHNR and FQNEAQ (reference sequence). DNA of the CDR3: TGTGCCAGCAGCCTCCAGGGGGTGCTGGACTATGGCTACACCTTC. It encodes CASSLQGVLDYGYTF.

This chain uses TRBV28 with TRBJ1-5, with D perhaps TRBD1 (6 bases). V was trimmed by 8 bases and J by 0 bases, leaving 17 bases between them. CDR3 length: 16 amino acids. The germline CDR1 and CDR2 sequences are MDHEN and SYDVKM. CDR3 residues: CASGPMGAYSNQPQHF. In DNA, the CDR3 is TGTGCCAGCGGCCCGATGGGGGCATATAGCAATCAGCCCCAGCATTTT.

The chain has TRBV7-8 and TRBJ1-2; possible D gene TRBD1, 5 bases. Trimming cost V 4 bases and J 8 bases, with 26 bases left between them. From germline, CDR1 is SGHVS and CDR2 FQNEAQ. The CDR3 length is 17 residues. In DNA, the CDR3 is TGTGCCAGCAGCTCGTTTACCCCGGACATCAAGAGAGACGGCTACACCTTC. Its translation is CASSSFTPDIKRDGYTF.

V is TRBV9 and J is TRBJ1-1, with TRBD1 identical over 8 bases. V gave up 0 bases and J gave up 6 bases; unmatched junction bases: 7. The CDR3 extends over 15 amino acids. CDR1 is SGDLS, CDR2 YYNGEE, per germline. The CDR3 DNA reads as TGTGCCAGCAGCGTAGGGGCAGGGGGCGCCTCTGAAGCTTTCTTT. As protein: CASSVGAGGASEAFF.

The chain uses TRBV19 and TRBJ1-2; D unresolved. Trimming removed 9 bases from V and 3 bases from J, with 11 bases in between. The V gene's germline CDR1 is LNHDA and CDR2 SQIVND (reference sequence). The CDR3 is made up of 12 amino acids. CDR3 protein: CASSPADYGYTF. In DNA form, the CDR3 reads TGTGCCAGCTCGCCGGCGGACTATGGCTACACCTTC.

The DNA of the CDR3 is TGTGCCAGCAGTTACTCCCGGGACCCAAGGGACGAGCAGTACTTC. It is translated as CASSYSRDPRDEQYF. V and J are TRBV27 and TRBJ2-7; D is perhaps TRBD1 or TRBD2 (5 bases each). This CDR3 comprises 15 residues. The V end lost 4 bases, the J end lost 5 bases, and 18 bases lay between the germline ends. In germline, CDR1 is MNHEY, CDR2 SMNVEV (reference sequence).

This chain uses TRBV6-6 with TRBJ2-7; 8 nucleotides align to TRBD1. J lost 0 bases, V lost 5 bases, and 9 bases had no gene match. Germline V CDR1 and CDR2: MNHNY, SVGAGI (reference sequence). CDR3 size: 16 residues. As DNA, the CDR3 is TGTGCCAGCAGTCCGAATACAGGGGGTTCCTCCTACGAGCAGTACTTC. It specifies CASSPNTGGSSYEQYF.

The DNA of the CDR3 is TGTGCCAGCAGCCAAGCCATGATAAATGAGCAGTTCTTC. It specifies CASSQAMINEQFF. The chain couples TRBV4-2 to TRBJ2-1; D is ambiguous. With 1 base removed from V and 7 bases from J, the gap between germline ends came to 8 bases. The CDR3 totals 13 residues. Germline loops: CDR1 LGHNA, CDR2 YNFKEQ.

This sequence joins TRBV30 and TRBJ2-2; possibly TRBD1 for D (6 bases). Germline V lookup: CDR1 GTSNPN, CDR2 SVGIG (reference sequence). Trimming left V 4 bases short and J 5 bases short, with 17 bases between. This CDR3 is 15 amino acids long. DNA of the CDR3: TGTGCCTGGACCTCGGAAGGGGGTCGGACCGGGGAGCTGTTTTTT. Translated, it gives CAWTSEGGRTGELFF.

This clone occurred a few times. This sequence joins TRBV19 and TRBJ1-2; 12 nucleotides agree with TRBD1. Germline-derived CDR1 and CDR2 are LNHDA and SQIVND (reference sequence). This CDR3 is built from 15 residues. With V trimmed by 4 bases and J by 3 bases, 3 bases remained unmatched. Here the CDR3 reads CASSSGTGGYYGYTF. Written as DNA, the CDR3 is TGTGCCAGTAGTAGCGGGACAGGGGGCTACTATGGCTACACCTTC.

The chain uses TRBV6-5 and TRBJ2-5, with 7 bases matching TRBD1. J gave up 5 bases and V 3 bases, and 9 bases lay outside the gene matches. The CDR3 consists of 15 residues. CDR1 MNHEY and CDR2 SVGAGI come from the germline V gene. CDR3: CASSYYRGSPETQYF. The CDR3 coding sequence is TGTGCCAGCAGTTATTACAGGGGCTCTCCCGAGACCCAGTACTTC.

The V gene is TRBV2, the J gene TRBJ2-3; no clear D. V lost 5 bases to trimming and J lost 0 bases, with 24 bases between them. Germline-derived CDR1 and CDR2 are SNHLY and FYNNEI. This CDR3 is 19 amino acids long. The CDR3 nucleotides read TGTGCCAGCAGTTCTGACTGGATACTTGACCAGACTAGCACAGATACGCAGTATTTT. Translating gives CASSSDWILDQTSTDTQYF. The entire variable domain, with the rest obtained from reference TRBV2 and TRBJ2-3, is as follows: EPEVTQTPSHQVTQMGQEVILRCVPISNHLYFYWYRQILGQKVEFLVSFYNNEISEKSEIFDDQFSVERPDGSNFTLKIRSTKLEDSAMYFCASSSDWILDQTSTDTQYFGPGTRLTVL.

The V gene is TRBV7-3, the J gene TRBJ2-7, with D possibly matching TRBD2 (5 bases). Trimming cost V 2 bases and J 6 bases, with 14 bases left between them. Germline CDR1 reads SGHTA; CDR2 reads FQGTGA. The CDR3 has 14 amino acids. Written as DNA, the CDR3 is TGTGCCAGCAGCTTAGCCTTTACTAGTTCCGAGCAGTACTTC. Translating gives CASSLAFTSSEQYF. Looking up the rest from reference TRBV7-3 and TRBJ2-7 gives the full variable domain: GAGVSQTPSNKVTEKGKYVELRCDPISGHTALYWYRQSLGQGPEFLIYFQGTGAADDSGLPNDRFFAVRPEGSVSTLKIQRTERGDSAVYLCASSLAFTSSEQYFGPGTRLTVT.

This chain uses TRBV7-9 with TRBJ2-2, with 7 positions matching TRBD2. Germline-derived CDR1 and CDR2 are SEHNR and FQNEAQ (reference sequence). CDR3 length: 14 amino acids. Trimming took 1 base from V and 7 from J; bases not matched to a gene: 3. The CDR3 region has the DNA TGTGCCAGCAGCTTAGGGTGGACTAGCGGGGAGCTGTTTTTT. This sequence encodes CASSLGWTSGELFF.

The chain recombines TRBV7-9 with TRBJ1-2; no definite D call. CDR3 size: 16 residues. The germline V gene has CDR1 SEHNR and CDR2 FQNEAQ (reference sequence). V lost 3 bases to trimming and J lost 4 bases, with 18 bases between them. Here the CDR3 DNA reads TGTGCCAGCAGCTTGGGAGTTACCCAAGGCGGCTATGGCTACACCTTC. Translation: CASSLGVTQGGYGYTF.

This clone has more than one count but fewer than ten. The chain recombines TRBV9 with TRBJ1-1; D is unclear. CDR3 length equals 14 residues. Germline V gene lookup returns CDR1 SGDLS and CDR2 YYNGEE. V was cut by 7 bases and J by 2 bases, with 15 bases left in between. The CDR3 protein is CASSTTYVNTEAFF. The CDR3 nucleotides read TGTGCCAGCTCCACTACCTATGTCAACACTGAAGCTTTCTTT.

The V gene is TRBV7-9, the J gene TRBJ2-1; 14 bases match TRBD2. Germline CDR1 is SEHNR and CDR2 is FQNEAQ (reference sequence). This CDR3 has 18 amino acids. With V trimmed by 5 bases and J by 4 bases, 10 bases remained unmatched. CDR3 coding DNA: TGTGCCAGCAGCCCCGGGACTAGCGGGAGTTGGGGGTACAATGAGCAGTTCTTC. This sequence encodes CASSPGTSGSWGYNEQFF.

The chain joins TRBV30 to TRBJ2-7; D remains ambiguous. Trimming removed 2 bases from V and 7 bases from J, with 9 bases in between. The CDR3 totals 11 residues. Germline V gives CDR1 GTSNPN, CDR2 SVGIG (reference sequence). The CDR3 sequence is CAWSMTMEQYF. Here the CDR3 DNA reads TGTGCCTGGAGTATGACGATGGAGCAGTACTTC.

This rearrangement joins TRBV19 to TRBJ2-1; D is ambiguous. CDR1 and CDR2 from the germline V gene are LNHDA and SQIVND (reference sequence). The CDR3 loop spans 16 amino acids. V was cut by 5 bases and J by 6 bases, with 20 bases left in between. In DNA form, the CDR3 reads TGTGCCAGTAGTCCCCGGAGTGACGCATTCGTCAATGAGCAGTTCTTC. This encodes CASSPRSDAFVNEQFF.

This sequence joins TRBV27 and TRBJ2-3; 7 nucleotides agree with TRBD1. CDR1 is MNHEY and CDR2 is SMNVEV in the germline V gene (reference sequence). The CDR3 contains 16 residues. V dropped 4 bases and J dropped 0; count of bases not matched to a gene: 7. The CDR3 protein is CASSSIQTGSTDTQYF. In DNA, the CDR3 is TGTGCCAGCAGTTCGATCCAGACAGGGAGCACAGATACGCAGTATTTT.

Here the CDR3 DNA reads TGTGCCAGCAGCTTGGTTCTAGCGGGGCCCCCTGTTGGCCAGTACTTC. Its translation: CASSLVLAGPPVGQYF. J is TRBJ2-4 and V is TRBV5-6, with 9 bases lining up with TRBD2. Germline V CDR1 and CDR2: SGHDT, YYEEEE. V shed 0 bases, J shed 13 bases, and the junction held 14 bases outside the gene matches. The CDR3 is 16 amino acids.